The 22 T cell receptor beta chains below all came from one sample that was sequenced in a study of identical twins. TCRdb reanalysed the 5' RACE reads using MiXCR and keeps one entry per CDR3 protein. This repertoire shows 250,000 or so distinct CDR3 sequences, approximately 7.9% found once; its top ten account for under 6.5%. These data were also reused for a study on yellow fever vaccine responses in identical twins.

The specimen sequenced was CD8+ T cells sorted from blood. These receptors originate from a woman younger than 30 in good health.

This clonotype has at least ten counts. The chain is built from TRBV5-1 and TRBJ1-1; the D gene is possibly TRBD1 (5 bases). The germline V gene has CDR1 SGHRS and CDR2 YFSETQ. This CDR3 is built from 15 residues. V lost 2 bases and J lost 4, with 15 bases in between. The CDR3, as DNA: TGCGCCAGCAGCTTAGAAGGGGCGCTGAGCACTGAAGCTTTCTTT. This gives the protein CASSLEGALSTEAFF. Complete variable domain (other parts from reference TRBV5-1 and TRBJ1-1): KAGVTQTPRYLIKTRGQQVTLSCSPISGHRSVSWYQQTPGQGLQFLFEYFSETQRNKGNFPGRFSGRQFSNSRSEMNVSTLELGDSALYLCASSLEGALSTEAFFGQGTRLTVV.

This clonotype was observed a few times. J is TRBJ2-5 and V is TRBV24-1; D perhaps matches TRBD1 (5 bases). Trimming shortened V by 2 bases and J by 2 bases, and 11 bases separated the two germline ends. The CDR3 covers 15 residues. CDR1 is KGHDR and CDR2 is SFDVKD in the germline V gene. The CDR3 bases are TGTGCCACCAGTGATTATCACCAGGGTCAAGAGACCCAGTACTTC. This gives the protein CATSDYHQGQETQYF.

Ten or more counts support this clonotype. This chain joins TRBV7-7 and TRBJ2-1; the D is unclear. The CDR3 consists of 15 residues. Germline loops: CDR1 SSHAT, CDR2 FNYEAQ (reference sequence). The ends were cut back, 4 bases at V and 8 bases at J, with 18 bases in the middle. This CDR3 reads CASSSSPSPGDEQFF. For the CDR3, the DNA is TGTGCCAGCAGCTCGTCCCCGTCCCCGGGCGATGAGCAGTTCTTC.

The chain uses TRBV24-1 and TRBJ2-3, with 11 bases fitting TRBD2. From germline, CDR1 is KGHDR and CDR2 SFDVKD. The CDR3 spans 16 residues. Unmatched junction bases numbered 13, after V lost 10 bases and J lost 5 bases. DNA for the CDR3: TGTGCCACTTCGAGGACTAGCGGGTTAGCAATAGATACGCAGTATTTT. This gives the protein CATSRTSGLAIDTQYF.

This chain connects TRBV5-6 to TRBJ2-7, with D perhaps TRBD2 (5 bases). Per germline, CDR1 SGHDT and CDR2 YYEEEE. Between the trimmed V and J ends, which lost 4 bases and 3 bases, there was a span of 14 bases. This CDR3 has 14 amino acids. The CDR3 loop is CASSLGSDCYEQYF. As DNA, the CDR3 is TGTGCCAGCAGCCTGGGGAGCGACTGCTACGAGCAGTACTTC.

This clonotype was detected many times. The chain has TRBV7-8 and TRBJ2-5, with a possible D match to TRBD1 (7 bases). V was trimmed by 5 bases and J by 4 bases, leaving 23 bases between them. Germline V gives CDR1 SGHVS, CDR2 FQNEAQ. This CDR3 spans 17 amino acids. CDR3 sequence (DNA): TGTGCCAGCAGCCCCATCCCAGGGGGAGGAGGAGTAGAGACCCAGTACTTC. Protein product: CASSPIPGGGGVETQYF.

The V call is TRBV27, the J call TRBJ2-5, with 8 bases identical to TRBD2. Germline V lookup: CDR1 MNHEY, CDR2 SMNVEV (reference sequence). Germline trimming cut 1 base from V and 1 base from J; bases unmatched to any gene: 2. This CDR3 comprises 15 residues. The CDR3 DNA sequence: TGTGCCAGCAGTTTATTTAGCGGGACCCAAGAGACCCAGTACTTC. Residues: CASSLFSGTQETQYF.

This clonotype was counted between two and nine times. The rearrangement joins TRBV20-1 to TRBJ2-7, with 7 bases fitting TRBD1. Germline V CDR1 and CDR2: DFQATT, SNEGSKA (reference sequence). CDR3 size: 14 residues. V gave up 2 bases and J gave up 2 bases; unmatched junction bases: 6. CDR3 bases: TGCAGTGCTAGACGACGGGACAGAACCTACGAGCAGTACTTC. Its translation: CSARRRDRTYEQYF.

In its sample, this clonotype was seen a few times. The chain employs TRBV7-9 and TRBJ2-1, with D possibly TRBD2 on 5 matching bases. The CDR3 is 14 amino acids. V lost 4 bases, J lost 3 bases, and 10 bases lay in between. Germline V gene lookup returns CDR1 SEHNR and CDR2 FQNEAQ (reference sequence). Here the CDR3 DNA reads TGTGCCAGCAGCTCATCTAGCCTCTACAATGAGCAGTTCTTC. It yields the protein CASSSSSLYNEQFF.

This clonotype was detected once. As DNA, the CDR3 is TGTGCCAGCAATACCCCCCCGGAGCAGTTCTTC. It codes for CASNTPPEQFF. V and J are TRBV7-2 and TRBJ2-1; D is undetermined. The CDR3 sequence is 11 residues long. The germline CDR1 and CDR2 sequences are SGHTA and FQGNSA. V was shortened by 7 bases and J by 10 bases, with 11 bases between the two germline ends.

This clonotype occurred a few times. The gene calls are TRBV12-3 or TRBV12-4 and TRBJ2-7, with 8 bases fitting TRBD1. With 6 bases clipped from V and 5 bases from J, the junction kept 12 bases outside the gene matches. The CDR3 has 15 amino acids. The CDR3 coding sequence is TGTGCCAGCAGCAGGACAGGGCCGGGTTTGCACGAGCAGTACTTC. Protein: CASSRTGPGLHEQYF.

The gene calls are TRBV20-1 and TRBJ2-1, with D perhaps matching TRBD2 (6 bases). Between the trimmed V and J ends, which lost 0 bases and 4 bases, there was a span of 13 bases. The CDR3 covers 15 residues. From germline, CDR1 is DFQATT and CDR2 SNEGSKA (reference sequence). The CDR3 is CSARDPGVRYNEQFF. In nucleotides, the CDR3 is TGCAGTGCTAGAGATCCGGGAGTGAGATACAATGAGCAGTTCTTC.

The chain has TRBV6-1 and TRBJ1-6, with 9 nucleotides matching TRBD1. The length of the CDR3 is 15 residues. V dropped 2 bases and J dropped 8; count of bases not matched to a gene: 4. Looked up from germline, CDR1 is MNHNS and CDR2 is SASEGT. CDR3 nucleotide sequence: TGTGCCAGCAGTGAAACTGGGACAGGGCATTCACCCCTCCACTTT. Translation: CASSETGTGHSPLHF.

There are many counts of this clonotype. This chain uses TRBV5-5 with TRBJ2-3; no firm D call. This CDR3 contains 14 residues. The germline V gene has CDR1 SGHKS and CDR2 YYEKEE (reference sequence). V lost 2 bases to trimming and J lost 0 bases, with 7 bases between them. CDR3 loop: CASSFEDSTDTQYF. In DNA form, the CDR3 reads TGTGCCAGCAGCTTCGAAGACAGCACAGATACGCAGTATTTT.

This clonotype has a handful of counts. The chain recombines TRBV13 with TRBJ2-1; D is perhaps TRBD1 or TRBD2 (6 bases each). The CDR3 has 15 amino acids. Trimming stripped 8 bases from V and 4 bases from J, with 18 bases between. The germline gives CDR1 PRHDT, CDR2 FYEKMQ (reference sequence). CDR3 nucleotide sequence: TGTGCCAGCCGAACGAGTTTAGGGGGGTACAATGAGCAGTTCTTC. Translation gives CASRTSLGGYNEQFF.

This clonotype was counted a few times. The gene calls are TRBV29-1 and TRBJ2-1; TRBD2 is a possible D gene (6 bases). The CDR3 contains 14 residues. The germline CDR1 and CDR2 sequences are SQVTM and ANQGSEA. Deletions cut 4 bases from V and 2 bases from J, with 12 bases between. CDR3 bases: TGCAGCGTTGGTAGGGCGGGGCCCTACAATGAGCAGTTCTTC. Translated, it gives CSVGRAGPYNEQFF.

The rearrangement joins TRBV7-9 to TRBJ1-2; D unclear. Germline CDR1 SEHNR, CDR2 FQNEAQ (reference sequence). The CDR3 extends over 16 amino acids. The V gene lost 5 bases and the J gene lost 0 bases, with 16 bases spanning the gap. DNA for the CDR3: TGTGCCAGCAGCCCGAGTGATAGGCAACCTAACTATGGCTACACCTTC. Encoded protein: CASSPSDRQPNYGYTF.

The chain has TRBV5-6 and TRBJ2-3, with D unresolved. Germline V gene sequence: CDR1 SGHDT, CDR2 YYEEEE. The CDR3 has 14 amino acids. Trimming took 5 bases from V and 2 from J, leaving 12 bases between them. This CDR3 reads CASSPGVLTDTQYF. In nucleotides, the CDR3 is TGTGCCAGCAGTCCTGGAGTACTCACAGATACGCAGTATTTT.

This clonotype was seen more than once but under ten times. CDR3: CATSGDRDGDTQYF. The CDR3 coding sequence is TGTGCCACCAGCGGTGACAGGGATGGAGATACGCAGTATTTT. The chain uses TRBV24-1 and TRBJ2-3; 7 nucleotides align to TRBD1. The germline V gene has CDR1 KGHDR and CDR2 SFDVKD. The CDR3 is 14 amino acids. With V trimmed by 7 bases and J by 5 bases, 8 bases remained unmatched.

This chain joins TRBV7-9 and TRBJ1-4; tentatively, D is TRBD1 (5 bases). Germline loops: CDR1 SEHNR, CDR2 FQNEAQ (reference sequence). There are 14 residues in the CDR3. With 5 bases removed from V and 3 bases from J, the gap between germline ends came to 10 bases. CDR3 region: CASSRRGPNEKLFF. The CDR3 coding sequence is TGTGCCAGCAGCCGTAGGGGCCCTAATGAAAAACTGTTTTTT.

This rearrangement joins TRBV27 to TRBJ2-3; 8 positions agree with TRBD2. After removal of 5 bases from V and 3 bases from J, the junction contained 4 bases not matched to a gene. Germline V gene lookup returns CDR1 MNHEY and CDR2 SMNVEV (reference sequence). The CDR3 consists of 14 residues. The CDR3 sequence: CASSLGLATDTQYF. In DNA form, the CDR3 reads TGTGCCAGCAGTCTAGGACTAGCAACAGATACGCAGTATTTT.

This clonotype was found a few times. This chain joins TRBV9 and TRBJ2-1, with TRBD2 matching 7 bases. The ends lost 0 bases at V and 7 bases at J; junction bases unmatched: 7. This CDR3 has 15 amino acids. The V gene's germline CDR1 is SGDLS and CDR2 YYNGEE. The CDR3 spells CASSVGGGPLNEQFF. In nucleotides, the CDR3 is TGTGCCAGCAGCGTAGGGGGAGGGCCTTTGAATGAGCAGTTCTTC. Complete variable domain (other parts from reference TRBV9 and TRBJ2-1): DSGVTQTPKHLITATGQRVTLRCSPRSGDLSVYWYQQSLDQGLQFLIQYYNGEERAKGNILERFSAQQFPDLHSELNLSSLELGDSALYFCASSVGGGPLNEQFFGPGTRLTVL.